This T cell receptor (beta chain) was retrieved from a study of blood T cell repertoires in COVID-19. Across the study: The United States, Italy and Spain provided the acute and convalescent COVID-19 samples. Nucleic acid was either cDNA or gDNA, and it came from T cells, B-cell-depleted T cells, or PBMCs.

Per the study methods: Scientists estimated how many nucleated cells there were by amplifying reference gene primers. This table comes from immunoSEQ multiplex PCR, and its TCRdb copy is limited to in-frame clones, with some not included. That table is the source of V, J and clone size, and D and trimming were worked out from the DNA. Among 120,000 or so clones, 85% to 90% were seen once, and the ten largest hold approximately 2%. Looked up from germline, CDR1 is LNHDA and CDR2 is SQIVND (reference sequence). The CDR3 sequence is 14 residues long. V shed 5 bases and J 4 bases; nucleotides not matched to a gene: 2. This clone occurred once.

This chain joins TRBV19 and TRBJ2-1; TRBD2 agrees at 10 bases. The sample consisted of peripheral blood. The receptor was derived from a woman in her forties or fifties with acute or convalescent COVID-19. The CDR3 here is CASSGTSVYNEQFF. The CDR3 DNA is TGTGCCAGTAGTGGGACTAGCGTTTACAATGAGCAGTTCTTC.